This TCR beta chain was recorded in a study of T cells in Graves' hyperthyroidism and ophthalmopathy. RNA transcripts served as the template for amplifying TCR beta CDR3 regions. Using the HTBI primer set, a first-round RT-PCR was run on the TCR CDR3. TCRdb re-called the multiplex PCR reads through MiXCR, storing one row per CDR3 protein. The table lists hundreds of thousands of distinct CDR3 sequences, over 10% of them singletons. Patients were aged 18 to 65, had disease duration under 2 months, and had newly diagnosed hyperthyroidism. Germline CDR1 and CDR2: MDHEN and SYDVKM. This CDR3 has 15 residues. Concerning this clonotype itself: The junction departs from the called germline gene at one end, perhaps through a read error.

The chain recombines TRBV28 with TRBJ2-3, with a tentative D call TRBD2 (7 bases). The clonotype comes from a young woman with Graves' hyperthyroidism. Specimen: blood. Here the CDR3 DNA reads TGTGCCAGCGGGTTTTCTGGGGGGGCGACAGATGCGCAGTATTTT. It encodes CASGFSGGATDAQYF.